This T cell receptor (beta chain) was obtained from a study of blood T cell repertoires in COVID-19. Data came from immunoSEQ multiplex PCR; TCRdb stores just in-frame clones and leaves some out. The data show 70,000 or so clones, 65% to 80% seen once. This clonotype was sampled from a human donor in a cohort sampled during active COVID-19. Material: peripheral blood.

DNA of the CDR3: TGTGCCATCAGTGAAGGGGCGGGAGGACCGTTTGGGACAGATACGCAGTATTTT. Translation gives CAISEGAGGPFGTDTQYF. The chain uses TRBV10-3 and TRBJ2-3; 8 bases agree with TRBD2. CDR1 is ENHRY and CDR2 is SYGVKD in the germline V gene. This CDR3 has 18 residues. V shed 3 bases and J 3 bases; nucleotides not matched to a gene: 14.